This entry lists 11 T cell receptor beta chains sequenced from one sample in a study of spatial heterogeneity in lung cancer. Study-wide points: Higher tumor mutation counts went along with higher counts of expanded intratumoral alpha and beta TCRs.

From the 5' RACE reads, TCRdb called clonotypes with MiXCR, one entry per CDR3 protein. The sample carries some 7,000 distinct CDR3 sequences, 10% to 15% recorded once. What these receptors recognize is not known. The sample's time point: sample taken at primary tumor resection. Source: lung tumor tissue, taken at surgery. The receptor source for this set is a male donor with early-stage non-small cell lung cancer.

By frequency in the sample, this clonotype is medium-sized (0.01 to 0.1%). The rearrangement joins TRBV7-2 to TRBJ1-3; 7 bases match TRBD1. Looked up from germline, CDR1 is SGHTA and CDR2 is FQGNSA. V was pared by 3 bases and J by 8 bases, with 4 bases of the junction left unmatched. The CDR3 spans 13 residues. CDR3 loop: CASSFQGGDTIYF. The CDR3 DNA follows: TGTGCCAGCAGCTTTCAGGGGGGCGACACCATATATTTT.

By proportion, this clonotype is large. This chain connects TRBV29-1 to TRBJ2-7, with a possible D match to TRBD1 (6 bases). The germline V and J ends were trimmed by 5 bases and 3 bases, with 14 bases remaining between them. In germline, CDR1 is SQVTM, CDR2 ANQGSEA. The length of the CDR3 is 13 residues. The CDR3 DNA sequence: TGCAGCGTTTGGGACATCGTGGACTACGAGCAGTACTTC. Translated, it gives CSVWDIVDYEQYF.

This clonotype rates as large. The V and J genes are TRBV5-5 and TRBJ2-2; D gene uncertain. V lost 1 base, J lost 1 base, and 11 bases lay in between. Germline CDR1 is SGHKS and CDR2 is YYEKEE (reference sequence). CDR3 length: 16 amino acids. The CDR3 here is CASSLIPPLNTGELFF. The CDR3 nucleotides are TGTGCCAGCAGCTTGATACCTCCCTTGAACACCGGGGAGCTGTTTTTT.

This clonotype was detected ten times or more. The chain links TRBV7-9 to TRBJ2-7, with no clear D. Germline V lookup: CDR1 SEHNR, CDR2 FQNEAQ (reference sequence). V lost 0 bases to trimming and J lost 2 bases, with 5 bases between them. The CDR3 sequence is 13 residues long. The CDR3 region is CASSLARTYEQYF. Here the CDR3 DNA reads TGTGCCAGCAGCTTAGCTCGGACCTACGAGCAGTACTTC.

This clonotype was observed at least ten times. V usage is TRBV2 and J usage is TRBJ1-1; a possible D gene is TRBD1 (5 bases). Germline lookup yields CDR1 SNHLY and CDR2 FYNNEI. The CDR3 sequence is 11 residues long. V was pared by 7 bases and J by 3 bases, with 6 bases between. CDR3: CASMGHTEAFF. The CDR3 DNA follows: TGTGCCAGCATGGGACACACTGAAGCTTTCTTT.

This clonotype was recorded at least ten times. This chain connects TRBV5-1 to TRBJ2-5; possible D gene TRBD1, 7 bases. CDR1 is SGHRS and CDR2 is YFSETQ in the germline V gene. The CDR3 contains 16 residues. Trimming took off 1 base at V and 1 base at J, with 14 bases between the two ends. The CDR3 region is CASSLWQGGIQETQYF. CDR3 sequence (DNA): TGCGCCAGCAGCTTGTGGCAGGGGGGAATCCAAGAGACCCAGTACTTC.

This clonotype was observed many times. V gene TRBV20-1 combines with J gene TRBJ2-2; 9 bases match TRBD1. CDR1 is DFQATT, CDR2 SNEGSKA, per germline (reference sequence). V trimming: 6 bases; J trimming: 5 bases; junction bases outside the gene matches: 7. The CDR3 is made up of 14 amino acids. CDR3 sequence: CSAIQGAGTGELFF. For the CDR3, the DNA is TGCAGTGCCATACAGGGGGCAGGGACCGGGGAGCTGTTTTTT.

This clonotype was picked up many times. The CDR3 loop reads CSARDPGQGNTEAFF. CDR3 in DNA: TGCAGTGCTAGAGACCCGGGACAGGGCAACACTGAAGCTTTCTTT. The gene calls are TRBV20-1 and TRBJ1-1, with 9 bases fitting TRBD1. The junction had 4 bases not matched to a gene; V was cut back by 0 bases and J by 2 bases. This CDR3 has 15 amino acids. The germline gives CDR1 DFQATT, CDR2 SNEGSKA (reference sequence).

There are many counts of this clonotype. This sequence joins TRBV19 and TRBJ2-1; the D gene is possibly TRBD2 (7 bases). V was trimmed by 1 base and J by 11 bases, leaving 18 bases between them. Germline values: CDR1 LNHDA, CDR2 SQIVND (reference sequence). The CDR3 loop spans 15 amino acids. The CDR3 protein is CASSIVAVGRGQQFF. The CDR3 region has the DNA TGTGCCAGTAGTATAGTTGCGGTGGGGCGGGGGCAGCAGTTCTTC.

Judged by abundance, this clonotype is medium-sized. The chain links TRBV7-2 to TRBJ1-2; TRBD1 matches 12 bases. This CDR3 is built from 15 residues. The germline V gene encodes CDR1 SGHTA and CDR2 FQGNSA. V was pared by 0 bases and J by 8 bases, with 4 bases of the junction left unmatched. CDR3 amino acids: CASSLAGTGGRGYTF. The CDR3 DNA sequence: TGTGCCAGCAGCTTAGCTGGGACAGGGGGCCGGGGCTACACCTTC.

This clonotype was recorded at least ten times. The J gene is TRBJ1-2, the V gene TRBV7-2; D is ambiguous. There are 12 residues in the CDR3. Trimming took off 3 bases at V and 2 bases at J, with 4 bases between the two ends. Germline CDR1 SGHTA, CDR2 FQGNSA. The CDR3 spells CASSFRNYGYTF. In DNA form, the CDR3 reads TGTGCCAGCAGCTTTAGGAACTATGGCTACACCTTC. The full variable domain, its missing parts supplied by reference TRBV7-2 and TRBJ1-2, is GAGVSQSPSNKVTEKGKDVELRCDPISGHTALYWYRQSLGQGLEFLIYFQGNSAPDKSGLPSDRFSAERTGGSVSTLTIQRTQQEDSAVYLCASSFRNYGYTFGSGTRLTVV.